This TCR beta chain emerged from a study of shared clonotypes between healthy human individuals. Study-wide findings and caveats: Sampling included only blood; tissue repertoires likely differ.

A CD45RA-negative memory subset and a CD45RA+ naive subset were separated from the CD4+ cells. CDR3 length equals 16 residues. J gave up 7 bases and V 3 bases, and 15 bases lay outside the gene matches. Germline CDR1 is MNHNY and CDR2 is SVGAGI (reference sequence). Clones were sequenced by immunoSEQ multiplex PCR, and TCRdb holds only the in-frame ones, with some missing. The table records approximately 2,300,000 clones, under 95% of them present only once. This clone came up once. Its antigen is still unknown. Sequencing used naive CD4+ T cells from PBMCs. The subset: CD45RA+ positively selected. This chain uses TRBV6-6 with TRBJ2-7, with 7 nucleotides matching TRBD2. This TCR derives from a man aged 18 to 29 in good health. Some clones in this sample may be carry-over from other donors' samples. The CDR3 sequence: CASSYGTGTGGGEQYF. The CDR3 DNA sequence: TGTGCCAGCAGTTATGGCACCGGGACGGGAGGAGGGGAGCAGTACTTC.